This TCR beta chain derives from a study of T cell repertoires in cytomegalovirus infection. General observations from the study: HLA-C-restricted CMV-specific TCR beta clonotypes were dominant in the ex vivo response.

Each CDR3 protein gets one entry after TCRdb re-called the reads with MiXCR. The data show 450,000 to 550,000 distinct CDR3 sequences, approximately 15% seen once. This clonotype turned up a few times. Antigen: not known. The germline gives CDR1 WSHSY, CDR2 SAAADI. The CDR3 loop spans 16 amino acids. V lost 4 bases and J 3 bases, leaving 16 bases between the germline ends. Sequencing was done on a sample of CD8+ T cells from PBMCs. The TCR originated in a human donor in good health (CMV status not recorded). Some clones in this sample may be carry-over from other donors' samples. The chain employs TRBV10-2 and TRBJ2-1, with D possibly being TRBD2 (6 bases). The CDR3 DNA is TGCGCCAGCAGTGGGTCATCGGGAGCGGGCTACAATGAGCAGTTCTTC. Protein: CASSGSSGAGYNEQFF.